This entry lists 26 T cell receptor beta chains sequenced from one sample in a study of memory CD4+ T cells and cytomegalovirus serostatus. Clones were read by immunoSEQ multiplex PCR, and TCRdb kept only the in-frame ones, dropping some. The sample lists about 61,000 clones, 80% occurring once. Single viable CD3+CD4+CD8-CD45RO+ cells were sorted as the memory CD4+ T cells. The sample consisted of memory CD4+ T cells from blood. Source of these receptors: an adult in good health and CMV-seronegative. Some clones in this sample may be carry-over from other donors' samples.

The V and J genes are TRBV6-9 and TRBJ2-5; possibly TRBD1 for D (6 bases). The CDR3 consists of 15 residues. CDR1 and CDR2 from the germline V gene are MNHGY and SVAAGI. The germline V and J ends were trimmed by 7 bases and 1 base, with 16 bases remaining between them. CDR3 in DNA: TGTGCCAGCATCGAAAGGGGGTTGGTCCAAGAGACCCAGTACTTC. Its translation: CASIERGLVQETQYF.

The chain links TRBV7-8 to TRBJ1-6; no reliable D call. The CDR3 is 14 amino acids. Trimming took off 1 base at V and 6 bases at J, with 7 bases between the two ends. Germline-derived CDR1 and CDR2 are SGHVS and FQNEAQ. The CDR3 coding sequence is TGTGCCAGCAGCTTAGTCACAGTTAATTCACCCCTCCACTTT. Encoded protein: CASSLVTVNSPLHF.

V is TRBV5-6 and J is TRBJ2-7, with D hard to call. V lost 1 base to trimming and J lost 0 bases, with 8 bases between them. The germline V gene encodes CDR1 SGHDT and CDR2 YYEEEE. CDR3 length equals 14 residues. The CDR3 region is CASSLPGSSYEQYF. In nucleotides, the CDR3 is TGTGCCAGCAGCTTGCCAGGATCCTCCTACGAGCAGTACTTC.

This clone was counted between two and nine times. The chain has TRBV5-1 and TRBJ2-1; D is perhaps TRBD2 (6 bases). This CDR3 region has 14 residues. The V and J ends lost 5 bases and 4 bases respectively, with 13 bases between them. In germline, CDR1 is SGHRS, CDR2 YFSETQ. CDR3 sequence reads: CASRVLAGYNEQFF. The CDR3 nucleotides read TGCGCCAGCAGGGTCCTTGCGGGATACAATGAGCAGTTCTTC.

This clone showed up just a few times. This sequence joins TRBV2 and TRBJ2-3; 10 bases fit TRBD1. V lost 6 bases, J lost 4 bases, and 16 bases stayed unmatched. CDR1 and CDR2 from the germline V gene are SNHLY and FYNNEI. This CDR3 has 18 amino acids. The CDR3 nucleotides are TGTGCCAGCAGGACCTCAACCTGGGACAGGGGAACGGCAGATACGCAGTATTTT. Translation: CASRTSTWDRGTADTQYF.

The chain links TRBV2 to TRBJ1-5; 9 bases are a match to TRBD1. V lost 5 bases to trimming and J lost 1 base; unmatched junction nucleotides: 6. The germline V gene has CDR1 SNHLY and CDR2 FYNNEI. The CDR3 totals 16 residues. CDR3 in DNA: TGTGCCAGCAGTTTACCCGACAGGGGGAGCAATCAGCCCCAGCATTTT. Its translation is CASSLPDRGSNQPQHF. Using reference TRBV2 and TRBJ1-5 for the parts outside the CDR3, the full variable domain is EPEVTQTPSHQVTQMGQEVILRCVPISNHLYFYWYRQILGQKVEFLVSFYNNEISEKSEIFDDQFSVERPDGSNFTLKIRSTKLEDSAMYFCASSLPDRGSNQPQHFGDGTRLSIL.

The gene calls are TRBV9 and TRBJ1-4, with 8 positions matching TRBD1. The CDR3 length is 15 residues. CDR1 and CDR2 from the germline V gene are SGDLS and YYNGEE. The V and J ends lost 3 bases and 7 bases, in that order; junction bases with no gene match: 8. The CDR3 region is CASSGQGAIGEKLFF. The CDR3 DNA is TGTGCCAGCAGCGGTCAGGGGGCGATAGGTGAAAAACTGTTTTTT.

As DNA, the CDR3 is TGTGCCAGCAGTCCCCCCACGACAGATGGCTACACCTTC. This gives the protein CASSPPTTDGYTF. The gene calls are TRBV28 and TRBJ1-2; possibly TRBD1 for D (5 bases). The CDR3 extends over 13 amino acids. Germline-derived CDR1 and CDR2 are MDHEN and SYDVKM. The ends were cut back, 5 bases at V and 6 bases at J, with 13 bases in the middle.

This clone has a single count. The V call is TRBV14, the J call TRBJ1-2; D perhaps matches TRBD1 (5 bases). Germline V lookup: CDR1 SGHDN, CDR2 FVKESK. V lost 8 bases, J lost 5 bases, and 15 bases lay in between. There are 13 residues in the CDR3. CDR3: CASSAGTFYGYTF. CDR3 in DNA: TGTGCCAGCTCAGCCGGGACGTTTTATGGCTACACCTTC.

The chain uses TRBV2 and TRBJ2-3; 10 bases agree with TRBD2. Germline CDR1 reads SNHLY; CDR2 reads FYNNEI. Trimming took 6 bases from V and 3 from J; bases not matched to a gene: 12. This CDR3 comprises 17 residues. CDR3 region: CASRLGLAGVGTDTQYF. CDR3 nucleotide sequence: TGTGCCAGCAGGTTGGGGCTAGCGGGAGTCGGGACAGATACGCAGTATTTT.

The V call is TRBV7-2, the J call TRBJ2-1; D is possibly TRBD1 or TRBD2 (7 bases each). CDR1 is SGHTA and CDR2 is FQGNSA in the germline V gene. The CDR3 extends over 15 amino acids. Trimming pared 7 bases from V and 4 bases from J, leaving 17 bases between. The CDR3 spells CASIPRGGRYNEQFF. The CDR3, as DNA: TGTGCCAGCATCCCCAGGGGGGGCCGGTACAATGAGCAGTTCTTC.

The rearrangement uses TRBV14 and TRBJ2-3, with D possibly matching TRBD2 (5 bases). CDR1 and CDR2 from the germline V gene are SGHDN and FVKESK. This CDR3 is 13 amino acids long. V lost 3 bases and J lost 4, with 8 bases in between. As DNA, the CDR3 is TGTGCCAGCAGCCAGTGGCGGGCAGATACGCAGTATTTT. Its translation: CASSQWRADTQYF. Complete variable domain (other parts from reference TRBV14 and TRBJ2-3): EAGVTQFPSHSVIEKGQTVTLRCDPISGHDNLYWYRRVMGKEIKFLLHFVKESKQDESGMPNNRFLAERTGGTYSTLKVQPAELEDSGVYFCASSQWRADTQYFGPGTRLTVL.

The rearrangement uses TRBV19 and TRBJ2-3, with D uncertain. CDR1 and CDR2 (germline): LNHDA, SQIVND (reference sequence). Deletions cut 0 bases from V and 9 bases from J, with 10 bases between. The CDR3 runs 13 residues. The CDR3 sequence is CASSIDLPGTQYF. CDR3 sequence (DNA): TGTGCCAGTAGTATAGACCTCCCAGGAACGCAGTATTTT.

This clone was observed once. One end of the junction does not line up with germline, which may come from a read error. This specimen includes other DNA sequences encoding the same CDR3. The CDR3 reads CAYSDRGEGEQYF. The CDR3 nucleotides are TGTGCCTACTCGGACAGGGGCGAAGGTGAGCAATACTTC. The genes are TRBV30 and TRBJ2-7; 9 bases align to TRBD1. CDR1 and CDR2 (germline): GTSNPN, SVGIG (reference sequence). CDR3 length: 13 amino acids.

This chain uses TRBV7-8 with TRBJ1-2; D not certain. The length of the CDR3 is 15 residues. Germline CDR1 is SGHVS and CDR2 is FQNEAQ. Between the trimmed V and J ends, which lost 5 bases and 0 bases, there was a span of 13 bases. CDR3 in amino acids: CASSPTRLANYGYTF. CDR3 DNA: TGTGCCAGCAGCCCCACCCGGCTTGCTAACTATGGCTACACCTTC. The variable domain in full, completed from reference TRBV7-8 and TRBJ1-2, reads GAGVSQSPRYKVAKRGQDVALRCDPISGHVSLFWYQQALGQGPEFLTYFQNEAQLDKSGLPSDRFFAERPEGSVSTLKIQRTQQEDSAVYLCASSPTRLANYGYTFGSGTRLTVV.

The rearrangement links TRBV7-9 to TRBJ2-7; no reliable D call. CDR3 length equals 15 residues. The ends were cut back, 4 bases at V and 0 bases at J, with 13 bases in the middle. Germline V gene sequence: CDR1 SEHNR, CDR2 FQNEAQ (reference sequence). Here the CDR3 reads CASSWSGRYSYEQYF. The DNA of the CDR3 is TGTGCCAGCAGCTGGTCCGGACGGTACTCCTACGAGCAGTACTTC.

This clone was seen a few times. The rearrangement links TRBV5-1 to TRBJ1-3, with 7 bases aligning to TRBD1. The CDR3 is 17 residues long. The germline gives CDR1 SGHRS, CDR2 YFSETQ. Trimming removed 2 bases from V and 0 bases from J; junction bases left unmatched: 8. The CDR3 coding sequence is TGCGCCAGCAGCTTAACGACAGGGCCTACCTCTGGAAACACCATATATTTT. As protein: CASSLTTGPTSGNTIYF. Based on the CDR3 plus reference TRBV5-1 and TRBJ1-3, the full variable domain is KAGVTQTPRYLIKTRGQQVTLSCSPISGHRSVSWYQQTPGQGLQFLFEYFSETQRNKGNFPGRFSGRQFSNSRSEMNVSTLELGDSALYLCASSLTTGPTSGNTIYFGEGSWLTVV.

The rearrangement joins TRBV5-1 to TRBJ2-5; 9 bases match TRBD1. The CDR3 consists of 14 residues. Per germline, CDR1 SGHRS and CDR2 YFSETQ. V shed 4 bases and J 5 bases; nucleotides not matched to a gene: 6. The chain's CDR3 is CASSPGQGRETQYF. The CDR3 bases are TGCGCCAGCAGCCCCGGACAGGGGCGGGAGACCCAGTACTTC.

The DNA for the CDR3 is TGTGCCATCAGCGAGGAGGGACAGGATGGCTACACCTTC. Protein: CAISEEGQDGYTF. The rearrangement uses TRBV10-3 and TRBJ1-2; 8 bases are a match to TRBD1. CDR3 size: 13 residues. Per the germline V gene, CDR1 is ENHRY and CDR2 is SYGVKD. V lost 6 bases to trimming and J lost 6 bases; unmatched junction nucleotides: 6.

The rearrangement links TRBV23-1 to TRBJ2-7; 11 bases agree with TRBD1. TRBV23-1 is an ORF, and what it does is uncertain. The CDR3 covers 14 residues. After removal of 6 bases from V and 2 bases from J, the junction contained 3 bases not matched to a gene. DNA for the CDR3: TGCGCCAGCAGGCGGACAGGGGGCACCTACGAGCAGTACTTC. It codes for CASRRTGGTYEQYF.

This chain links TRBV5-1 with TRBJ1-5, with 8 positions matching TRBD1. Looked up from germline, CDR1 is SGHRS and CDR2 is YFSETQ. The V segment lost 4 bases and the J segment 5 bases; nucleotides outside the gene matches: 8. CDR3 length equals 15 residues. CDR3 DNA sequence: TGCGCCAGCAGCCCGACAGGGGATCCCCATCAGCCCCAGCATTTT. Translating it yields CASSPTGDPHQPQHF.

This clone was seen a handful of times. Additional DNA sequences in this sample encode the identical CDR3. The chain recombines TRBV5-6 with TRBJ2-1; 7 bases map to TRBD2. This CDR3 has 15 amino acids. The germline gives CDR1 SGHDT, CDR2 YYEEEE. Trimming cost V 5 bases and J 4 bases; bases outside gene matches: 9. The CDR3 region is CASRVGLADYNEQFF. The DNA for the CDR3 is TGTGCCAGCAGGGTAGGGCTAGCGGATTACAATGAGCAGTTCTTC.

This chain connects TRBV5-4 to TRBJ1-1; 9 bases are shared with TRBD1. The CDR3 runs to 14 residues. CDR1 and CDR2 from the germline V gene are SGHNT and YYREEE (reference sequence). Losses at the gene ends were 2 bases for V and 3 bases for J; bases not matched to a gene: 2. CDR3 residues: CASSFDRGDTEAFF. The CDR3 DNA sequence: TGTGCCAGCAGCTTCGACAGGGGGGACACTGAAGCTTTCTTT. The variable domain in full, with the rest retrieved from reference TRBV5-4 and TRBJ1-1, is ETGVTQSPTHLIKTRGQQVTLRCSSQSGHNTVSWYQQALGQGPQFIFQYYREEENGRGNFPPRFSGLQFPNYSSELNVNALELDDSALYLCASSFDRGDTEAFFGQGTRLTVV.

The J gene is TRBJ2-1, the V gene TRBV28; TRBD2 agrees at 7 bases. The CDR3 covers 15 residues. With 4 bases clipped from V and 10 bases from J, the junction kept 13 bases outside the gene matches. Germline values: CDR1 MDHEN, CDR2 SYDVKM. The CDR3 DNA is TGTGCCAGCAGTTCACCTACCAGACTAGCTCGGGAGCAGTTCTTC. Its protein product is CASSSPTRLAREQFF.

CDR3 in amino acids: CASSYSISGGEETQYF. The CDR3 DNA sequence: TGTGCCAGCAGTTACTCGATTAGCGGGGGAGAAGAGACCCAGTACTTC. V usage is TRBV6-5 and J usage is TRBJ2-5; TRBD2 aligns across 9 bases. CDR3 length equals 16 residues. V shed 0 bases, J shed 3 bases, and the junction held 5 bases outside the gene matches. The germline CDR1 and CDR2 sequences are MNHEY and SVGAGI.

In this sample, this clone turned up a few times. The rearrangement uses TRBV7-2 and TRBJ1-2; unclear D gene. V lost 5 bases, J lost 5 bases, and 12 bases lay in between. Germline CDR1 is SGHTA and CDR2 is FQGNSA. This CDR3 region has 13 residues. The chain's CDR3 is CASSPLEFYGYTF. The CDR3 DNA reads TGTGCCAGCAGCCCTCTGGAATTTTATGGCTACACCTTC.